This T cell receptor beta chain emerged from a study of Ad26.COV2.S vaccination and SARS-CoV-2 variants. Broader study findings: Responses of spike-specific T cells (both CD8+ and CD4+) reportedly showed substantial breadth after vaccination.

On this clone itself: The antigen is not known.

Libraries were prepared by immunoSEQ multiplex PCR; TCRdb keeps only in-frame clonotypes and omits some of them. Altogether fewer than 800,000 clones are present, more than 70% being singletons, with the ten largest covering about 1.5%. Treatment indicated: about 20 received Ad26.COV2.S at low or high dose, single or two shots; several received placebo; per-sample allocation not given. The samples were gathered on day 63 after the first injection of vaccine or placebo. Vaccine was an Ad26 vector expressing Wuhan-strain SARS-CoV-2 spike. This CDR3 comprises 17 residues. The V and J ends lost 2 bases and 3 bases respectively, with 16 bases between them. The germline V gene has CDR1 PRHDT and CDR2 FYEKMQ (reference sequence).

The TCR originated in a person between 18 and 65 years old who received the Ad26.COV2.S COVID-19 vaccine or a placebo. This rearrangement joins TRBV13 to TRBJ1-4; D may be TRBD1 (6 bases). Sequenced material: peripheral blood, taken in a trial of Ad26.COV2.S vaccine versus placebo. This chain's CDR3 is CASSLSMGGAPNEKLFF. Written as DNA, the CDR3 is TGTGCCAGCAGCTTATCGATGGGGGGCGCGCCTAATGAAAAACTGTTTTTT.